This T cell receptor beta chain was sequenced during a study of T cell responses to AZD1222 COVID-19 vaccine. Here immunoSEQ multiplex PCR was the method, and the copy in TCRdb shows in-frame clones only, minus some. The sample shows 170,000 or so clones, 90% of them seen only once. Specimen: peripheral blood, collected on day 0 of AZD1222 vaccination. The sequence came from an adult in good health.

The CDR3 protein is CASSPRDGTDTQYF. CDR3 DNA: TGTGCCAGCAGCCCACGGGACGGCACAGATACGCAGTATTTT. The chain couples TRBV6-4 to TRBJ2-3; possibly TRBD1 or TRBD2 for D (5 bases each). This CDR3 region has 14 residues. The ends were cut back, 6 bases at V and 1 base at J, with 11 bases in the middle. Germline V gene sequence: CDR1 MRHNA, CDR2 SNTAGT.